The next 24 T cell receptor beta chains were all read from a single sample in a study of tumor-infiltrating lymphocytes in oesophageal squamous cell carcinoma. Each CDR3 protein gets one entry after TCRdb re-called the PCR reads with MiXCR. The table lists 15,000 to 25,000 distinct CDR3 sequences, roughly 43% of them singletons, with about 14% in the top ten. Input material: normal esophageal tissue next to the tumor. These TCRs come from a male donor with esophageal squamous cell carcinoma.

V gene TRBV6-6 combines with J gene TRBJ2-3; 9 bases are shared with TRBD1. The CDR3 spans 13 residues. Germline loops: CDR1 MNHNY, CDR2 SVGAGI (reference sequence). The V gene end was trimmed by 6 bases and the J gene end by 5 bases; junction bases not matched to a gene: 3. In DNA form, the CDR3 reads TGTGCCAGCAGCGGGACAGGGCAAGATACGCAGTATTTT. Its translation: CASSGTGQDTQYF.

The chain has TRBV7-2 and TRBJ2-5, with a possible D match to TRBD1 (5 bases). The CDR3 sequence is 15 residues long. From germline, CDR1 is SGHTA and CDR2 FQGNSA. The V gene lost 5 bases and the J gene lost 2 bases, with 15 bases spanning the gap. The CDR3 coding sequence is TGTGCCAGCAGCCCGCGCCTAGGGGATCAAGAGACCCAGTACTTC. It translates to CASSPRLGDQETQYF.

This chain connects TRBV28 to TRBJ1-5; TRBD1 is a possible D gene (5 bases). In germline, CDR1 is MDHEN, CDR2 SYDVKM. V was cut by 5 bases and J by 5 bases, with 13 bases left in between. The CDR3 has 14 residues. The CDR3 reads CASSPNTGHQPQHF. The CDR3 nucleotides are TGTGCCAGCAGTCCGAATACGGGGCATCAGCCCCAGCATTTT.

Points on this clonotype: Without the conserved terminal phenylalanine or tryptophan, this CDR3 likely stems from a read error. Because the CDR3's place on the DNA is in doubt, the DNA is left out and the CDR3 is given as listed by TCRdb. The chain recombines TRBV7-4 with TRBJ2-6; the table's D call of TRBD1 was not tested on the DNA. The germline CDR1 and CDR2 sequences are SGHVT and SQSDAQ. The CDR3 has 17 amino acids, counting both end residues. The CDR3 protein is CASSPAGGLNNEQFFGA.

Here the CDR3 reads CASSLGSSGLANEQFF. In DNA, the CDR3 is TGTGCCAGCAGCTTAGGCAGTAGCGGTCTGGCCAATGAGCAGTTCTTC. This chain connects TRBV7-3 to TRBJ2-1; a possible D gene is TRBD2 (6 bases). V dropped 2 bases and J dropped 6 bases, with 17 bases sitting between them. Looked up from germline, CDR1 is SGHTA and CDR2 is FQGTGA. This CDR3 contains 16 residues.

The chain joins TRBV10-1 to TRBJ2-1; D uncertain. The V and J ends lost 6 bases and 10 bases respectively, with 13 bases between them. The V gene's germline CDR1 is WNHNN and CDR2 SYGVQD (reference sequence). The CDR3 loop spans 12 amino acids. The CDR3 sequence is CASSDGVMEQFF. Written as DNA, the CDR3 is TGCGCCAGCAGCGATGGGGTAATGGAGCAGTTCTTC.

Many counts were recorded for this clonotype. The chain has TRBV5-4 and TRBJ2-7, with TRBD2 matching 11 bases. Trimming at V came to 4 bases and at J to 7 bases, leaving 10 bases not matched to a gene. Per germline, CDR1 SGHNT and CDR2 YYREEE (reference sequence). This CDR3 contains 15 residues. CDR3 bases: TGTGCCAGCAGCCTGGGAGGCCTAGCGGGAGGAGAGCAGTACTTC. Its translation is CASSLGGLAGGEQYF.

The J gene is TRBJ1-1, the V gene TRBV5-1, with 7 bases matching TRBD1. The last part of the DNA fits TRBJ2-2 better; the J call may be wrong. CDR3 length: 18 residues. Germline CDR1 SGHRS, CDR2 YFSETQ. This chain's CDR3 is CASSLARDSGTGTGELFF. The CDR3 DNA follows: TGCGCCAGCAGCTTGGCACGGGACAGCGGAACGGGCACCGGGGAGCTGTTTTTT.

The rearrangement uses TRBV23-1 and TRBJ2-7; D not certain. TRBV23-1 is reported as an ORF; its role is uncertain. V was trimmed by 2 bases and J by 2 bases, leaving 13 bases between them. The CDR3 length is 15 residues. CDR3: CASSQKAGETYEQYF. Here the CDR3 DNA reads TGCGCCAGCAGTCAAAAGGCAGGTGAAACCTACGAGCAGTACTTC.

As for this clonotype: No conserved phenylalanine or tryptophan is present at the end of the CDR3, so a read error is the likely explanation. The limits of the CDR3 on the DNA are not certain, so only TCRdb's listed CDR3 is given. The chain recombines TRBV6-8 with TRBJ2-6; TRBD1, the table's D call, was not compared with the DNA. The CDR3 length equals 14 residues, ends included. CDR1 MNHGY and CDR2 SAAAGT come from the germline V gene. The CDR3 spells CASSVSHYEQYFGA.

As regards this clonotype: The junction does not match germline at one end; this may be a read error. The chain links TRBV11-2 to TRBJ2-1; tentatively, D is TRBD1 or TRBD2 (6 bases each). The J call may be faulty, since TRBJ2-5 better matches the DNA end. CDR3 length equals 15 residues. Germline loops: CDR1 SGHAT, CDR2 FQNNGV. CDR3 DNA: TGTGCCAGCACCTTAGGGGCCGGGGGCCCCGAGACCCAGTACTTC. Translated: CASTLGAGGPETQYF.

By share, this clonotype ranks as medium-sized. The chain recombines TRBV7-2 with TRBJ2-7, with 9 nucleotides matching TRBD2. Germline V gives CDR1 SGHTA, CDR2 FQGNSA. The V and J ends lost 3 bases and 9 bases, in that order; junction bases with no gene match: 9. This CDR3 has 14 amino acids. The CDR3 region is CASSFASGDIGQYF. The CDR3 nucleotides are TGTGCCAGCAGCTTCGCTAGCGGGGATATAGGGCAGTACTTC.

On this clonotype itself: The missing conserved phenylalanine or tryptophan at the end of this CDR3 makes a read error likely. Because the CDR3's place on the DNA is in doubt, the DNA is left out and the CDR3 is given as listed by TCRdb. This CDR3 is CASSPGLAGLDEQFFGA. The chain has TRBV7-9 and TRBJ2-7; the table gives TRBD2 as D, unverified against the DNA. Germline V lookup: CDR1 SEHNR, CDR2 FQNEAQ (reference sequence). The CDR3 extends over 17 residues, inclusive of both ends.

This clonotype is classed as medium-sized. This rearrangement joins TRBV6-1 to TRBJ2-1, with 12 bases aligning to TRBD1. The V gene end was trimmed by 4 bases and the J gene end by 4 bases; junction bases not matched to a gene: 2. Germline assignment: CDR1 MNHNS and CDR2 SASEGT. The CDR3 spans 15 residues. The CDR3: CASSGDRGLYNEQFF. DNA for the CDR3: TGTGCCAGCAGTGGGGACAGGGGGCTTTACAATGAGCAGTTCTTC.

The V call is TRBV28, the J call TRBJ1-2; 10 positions agree with TRBD2. The tail of the sequence fits TRBJ2-1 better, so the J call may be wrong. Germline V gene lookup returns CDR1 MDHEN and CDR2 SYDVKM. The CDR3 has 15 residues. CDR3: CASGPAGGPYNEQFF. DNA of the CDR3: TGTGCCAGCGGACCAGCGGGAGGGCCGTACAATGAGCAGTTCTTC.

This clonotype was observed a handful of times. The chain has TRBV10-2 and TRBJ2-3, with D possibly matching TRBD2 (6 bases). V was trimmed by 5 bases and J by 4 bases, leaving 13 bases between them. Germline CDR1 is WSHSY and CDR2 is SAAADI. This CDR3 is 14 amino acids long. In DNA form, the CDR3 reads TGCGCCAGCAGTTTTACGGGAGCAGCAGATACGCAGTATTTT. It yields the protein CASSFTGAADTQYF.

The J gene is TRBJ1-2, the V gene TRBV30; D is perhaps TRBD1 (5 bases). The V end lost 2 bases, the J end lost 4 bases, and 8 bases lay between the germline ends. CDR3 length: 12 amino acids. CDR1 and CDR2 from the germline V gene are GTSNPN and SVGIG (reference sequence). CDR3 bases: TGTGCCTGGAGTACAGGTCCCTATGGCTACACCTTC. Its protein is CAWSTGPYGYTF.

This rearrangement joins TRBV7-3 to TRBJ2-1; D tentatively fits TRBD1 or TRBD2 (5 bases each). The closer fit of TRBJ2-7 to the DNA end suggests the J call may be wrong. This CDR3 spans 15 amino acids. The germline V gene has CDR1 SGHTA and CDR2 FQGTGA. The CDR3, as DNA: TGTGCCAGCAGCCGGGACGGGGCCCACTCTTACGAGCAGTACTTC. Protein: CASSRDGAHSYEQYF.

This clonotype was seen many times. The J gene is TRBJ2-2, the V gene TRBV28; D not certain. Germline lookup yields CDR1 MDHEN and CDR2 SYDVKM. V lost 8 bases and J lost 2, with 9 bases in between. This CDR3 spans 13 amino acids. The CDR3, as DNA: TGTGCCAGCTTGCTCTCTAACACCGGGGAGCTGTTTTTT. Translating it yields CASLLSNTGELFF.

This clonotype has just one count. The gene calls are TRBV7-6 and TRBJ2-5, with 8 bases that match TRBD1. Looked up from germline, CDR1 is SGHVS and CDR2 is FNYEAQ. With V trimmed by 1 base and J by 4 bases, 5 bases remained unmatched. CDR3 size: 15 residues. The CDR3: CASSLGWTGRETQYF. CDR3 bases: TGTGCCAGCAGCTTAGGTTGGACAGGGAGAGAGACCCAGTACTTC. Combining the CDR3 with reference TRBV7-6 and TRBJ2-5 gives the whole variable domain GAGVSQSPRYKVTKRGQDVALRCDPISGHVSLYWYRQALGQGPEFLTYFNYEAQQDKSGLPNDRFSAERPEGSISTLTIQRTEQRDSAMYRCASSLGWTGRETQYFGPGTRLLVL.

This clonotype was seen at least ten times. V and J are TRBV11-2 and TRBJ2-5; 9 bases agree with TRBD2. V shed 5 bases, J shed 11 bases, and the junction held 15 bases outside the gene matches. The CDR3 is made up of 15 amino acids. Per germline, CDR1 SGHAT and CDR2 FQNNGV. The CDR3: CASSPLAGRNNEQYF. As DNA, the CDR3 is TGTGCCAGCAGCCCGCTAGCGGGGCGGAACAATGAGCAGTACTTC.

In its sample, this clonotype is medium-sized. CDR3 loop: CASVGNFGPYEQYF. In DNA form, the CDR3 reads TGTGCCAGCGTAGGAAATTTCGGCCCCTACGAGCAGTACTTC. The V and J genes are TRBV7-2 and TRBJ2-7; D call uncertain. There are 14 residues in the CDR3. The ends were cut back, 8 bases at V and 2 bases at J, with 16 bases in the middle. Germline lookup yields CDR1 SGHTA and CDR2 FQGNSA.

This chain joins TRBV7-2 and TRBJ2-5, with 10 bases fitting TRBD2. The DNA end favors TRBJ2-7, so the J call may be wrong. Germline V gene sequence: CDR1 SGHTA, CDR2 FQGNSA. The CDR3 extends over 15 amino acids. The CDR3 coding sequence is TGTGCCAGCAGCCAGCAAGCGGGAGGGTCCTACGAGCAGTACTTC. Its translation: CASSQQAGGSYEQYF.

In its sample, this clonotype is medium-sized. The chain's CDR3 is CASSPGQGRGNEQFF. CDR3 coding DNA: TGTGCCAGCAGCCCCGGACAGGGTCGTGGCAATGAGCAGTTCTTC. The J gene is TRBJ2-1, the V gene TRBV7-2; 8 nucleotides agree with TRBD1. Germline loops: CDR1 SGHTA, CDR2 FQGNSA. The trim removed 5 bases at V and 6 bases at J, leaving 9 bases unmatched. The CDR3 has 15 residues. Full variable domain (outside the CDR3, taken from reference TRBV7-2 and TRBJ2-1): GAGVSQSPSNKVTEKGKDVELRCDPISGHTALYWYRQSLGQGLEFLIYFQGNSAPDKSGLPSDRFSAERTGGSVSTLTIQRTQQEDSAVYLCASSPGQGRGNEQFFGPGTRLTVL.